These 18 T cell receptor beta chains were all obtained from the same sample, sequenced in a study of T cell responses to AZD1222 COVID-19 vaccine. Libraries were prepared by immunoSEQ multiplex PCR; TCRdb keeps only in-frame clonotypes and omits some of them. The sample has roughly 160,000 clones, roughly 92% seen once. This specimen consisted of peripheral blood, obtained on day 0 of AZD1222 vaccination. All receptors derive from an adult in good health.

V and J are TRBV19 and TRBJ2-7; 7 bases match TRBD1. V was pared by 4 bases and J by 4 bases, with 7 bases of the junction left unmatched. The CDR3 is 14 residues long. Germline loops: CDR1 LNHDA, CDR2 SQIVND (reference sequence). CDR3 sequence: CASSSTTGEYEQYF. As DNA, the CDR3 is TGTGCCAGTAGTAGCACTACAGGGGAGTACGAGCAGTACTTC.

This clone has just one count. The gene calls are TRBV28 and TRBJ2-7; D may be TRBD2 (6 bases). Germline V gene lookup returns CDR1 MDHEN and CDR2 SYDVKM. Between the trimmed V and J ends, which lost 10 bases and 0 bases, there was a span of 13 bases. The CDR3 has 13 residues. CDR3 DNA sequence: TGTGCCACCTTAGCGGCCTTCTCCTACGAGCAGTACTTC. This translates into CATLAAFSYEQYF.

The chain links TRBV2 to TRBJ1-3, with D possibly being TRBD1 (6 bases). V was pared by 9 bases and J by 2 bases, with 11 bases between. This CDR3 is built from 13 residues. Germline lookup yields CDR1 SNHLY and CDR2 FYNNEI. DNA for the CDR3: TGTGCCAGTAAGGAGGGGGCTGGAAACACCATATATTTT. Translation gives CASKEGAGNTIYF.

This chain connects TRBV3-1 (or the pseudogene TRBV3-2) to TRBJ2-2, with 11 bases fitting TRBD2. The CDR3 runs to 17 residues. CDR1 and CDR2 from the germline V gene are LGHDT and YNNKEL (reference sequence). V dropped 3 bases and J dropped 5; count of bases not matched to a gene: 8. The CDR3 region has the DNA TGTGCCAGCAGCCACAGTACTAGCGGGAGTCGAACCGGGGAGCTGTTTTTT. Translating it yields CASSHSTSGSRTGELFF.

The chain has TRBV7-9 and TRBJ2-2; D possibly corresponds to TRBD1 (5 bases). The CDR3 is 13 amino acids. Germline CDR1 reads SEHNR; CDR2 reads FQNEAQ (reference sequence). Trimming stripped 5 bases from V and 4 bases from J, with 8 bases between. CDR3 coding DNA: TGTGCCAGCAGCCTCAGGGCCACCGGGGAGCTGTTTTTT. Its translation: CASSLRATGELFF.

The genes are TRBV5-4 and TRBJ2-2, with D unclear. CDR3 length: 12 residues. The V end was cut by 4 bases, the J end by 7 bases, with 8 bases between. From germline, CDR1 is SGHNT and CDR2 YYREEE (reference sequence). DNA of the CDR3: TGTGCCAGCAGCCCTAATTTCGGGGAGCTGTTTTTT. The encoded protein is CASSPNFGELFF. Full variable domain (remainder filled in from reference TRBV5-4 and TRBJ2-2): ETGVTQSPTHLIKTRGQQVTLRCSSQSGHNTVSWYQQALGQGPQFIFQYYREEENGRGNFPPRFSGLQFPNYSSELNVNALELDDSALYLCASSPNFGELFFGEGSRLTVL.

This sequence joins TRBV11-2 and TRBJ2-7; no clear D gene. The CDR3 loop spans 12 amino acids. V shed 5 bases and J shed 4 bases, with 9 bases lying between them. Germline V gene data show CDR1 as SGHAT and CDR2 as FQNNGV. In DNA, the CDR3 is TGTGCCAGCAGCCTGTACCAGTACGAGCAGTACTTC. Residues: CASSLYQYEQYF.

This chain connects TRBV4-2 to TRBJ1-2; TRBD1 matches at 7 bases. The germline V gene has CDR1 LGHNA and CDR2 YNFKEQ. This CDR3 is built from 17 residues. The ends lost 0 bases at V and 5 bases at J; junction bases unmatched: 12. CDR3 DNA sequence: TGTGCCAGCAGCCAAGACGTTGGGGCTTCGACAGGGTATGGCTACACCTTC. Amino acid sequence: CASSQDVGASTGYGYTF.

V usage is TRBV7-9 and J usage is TRBJ2-2; no reliable D call. CDR1 is SEHNR, CDR2 FQNEAQ, per germline (reference sequence). Deletions cut 5 bases from V and 9 bases from J, with 10 bases between. The CDR3 covers 12 residues. CDR3 protein: CASSTGSRELFF. The CDR3 coding sequence is TGTGCCAGCAGCACCGGATCGCGGGAGCTGTTTTTT.

The rearrangement links TRBV5-4 to TRBJ1-2; D unclear. This CDR3 is built from 13 residues. V was cut by 0 bases and J by 6 bases, with 9 bases left in between. Germline assignment: CDR1 SGHNT and CDR2 YYREEE (reference sequence). The CDR3 reads CASSLAGVHGYTF. In nucleotides, the CDR3 is TGTGCCAGCAGCTTGGCGGGTGTTCATGGCTACACCTTC.

This clone appeared a single time. The J gene is TRBJ2-7, the V gene TRBV6-1, with a weak D call TRBD1 (6 bases). From germline, CDR1 is MNHNS and CDR2 SASEGT. Between the trimmed V and J ends, which lost 7 bases and 4 bases, there was a span of 11 bases. The CDR3 totals 12 residues. CDR3 DNA sequence: TGTGCCAGCACCTCTCAGGGGTACGAGCAGTACTTC. Translation gives CASTSQGYEQYF.

The chain carries TRBV6-2 or TRBV6-3 and TRBJ1-2, with TRBD1 identical over 8 bases. Trimming removed 5 bases from V and 8 bases from J; junction bases left unmatched: 13. The CDR3 is made up of 15 amino acids. Germline V gives CDR1 MNHEY, CDR2 SVGEGT. CDR3 DNA sequence: TGTGCCAGCAGTGGCCCCCAGCAGGGGGCACGGGGCTACACCTTC. Protein: CASSGPQQGARGYTF.

The CDR3 DNA sequence: TGTGCCGGGGGACAGGCAATTAATTCACCCCTCCACTTT. Protein product: CAGGQAINSPLHF. The chain is built from TRBV2 and TRBJ1-6; 8 bases line up with TRBD1. Germline CDR1 SNHLY, CDR2 FYNNEI. Losses at the gene ends were 11 bases for V and 6 bases for J; bases not matched to a gene: 6. This CDR3 comprises 13 residues.

V is TRBV18 and J is TRBJ1-2; TRBD1 matches at 10 bases. CDR3 length equals 12 residues. Per germline, CDR1 KGHSH and CDR2 LQKENI. The V segment lost 6 bases and the J segment 7 bases; nucleotides outside the gene matches: 2. The CDR3 reads CASSGTGVGYTF. CDR3 nucleotides: TGTGCCAGCTCCGGGACAGGGGTTGGCTACACCTTC. The whole variable domain, filled in from reference TRBV18 and TRBJ1-2, reads NAGVMQNPRHLVRRRGQEARLRCSPMKGHSHVYWYRQLPEEGLKFMVYLQKENIIDESGMPKERFSAEFPKEGPSILRIQQVVRGDSAAYFCASSGTGVGYTFGSGTRLTVV.

J is TRBJ1-6 and V is TRBV6-5; D uncertain. Trimming cost V 2 bases and J 10 bases, with 9 bases left between them. The CDR3 covers 13 residues. CDR1 is MNHEY and CDR2 is SVGAGI in the germline V gene. CDR3 residues: CASSYMGSSPLHF. The CDR3 DNA reads TGTGCCAGCAGTTACATGGGATCCTCACCCCTCCACTTT.

This clone was picked up one time. The chain combines TRBV12-3 or TRBV12-4 with TRBJ2-7; D gene uncertain. Trimming pared 6 bases from V and 3 bases from J, leaving 9 bases between. The CDR3 spans 12 residues. CDR3 amino acids: CASSASFYEQYF. In DNA, the CDR3 is TGTGCCAGCAGCGCAAGCTTCTACGAGCAGTACTTC.

The CDR3: CAWSSDLGAYEQYF. The CDR3 DNA reads TGTGCCTGGAGTAGCGATTTGGGGGCCTACGAGCAGTACTTC. The V gene is TRBV30, the J gene TRBJ2-7; D possibly uses TRBD1 or TRBD2 (5 bases each). From germline, CDR1 is GTSNPN and CDR2 SVGIG (reference sequence). V lost 2 bases and J lost 2, with 13 bases in between. This CDR3 is built from 14 residues.

The rearrangement links TRBV20-1 to TRBJ2-1, with D hard to call. This CDR3 spans 11 amino acids. Germline loops: CDR1 DFQATT, CDR2 SNEGSKA (reference sequence). The V and J ends lost 7 bases and 9 bases respectively, with 13 bases between them. The CDR3 nucleotides read TGCAGTGGCCAGGAGTATGGTGAGCAGTTCTTC. It encodes CSGQEYGEQFF.